The rows below give T cell receptor beta chains drawn from one sample of a study of T cell responses to AZD1222 COVID-19 vaccine. Using immunoSEQ multiplex PCR, the repertoire was profiled, and TCRdb retains in-frame clones only, with some absent. The sample has 150,000 or so clones; about 89% are singletons. The sequences come from peripheral blood, collected 28 days after the second AZD1222 dose. All receptors come from an adult who received the AZD1222 COVID-19 vaccine. Both conserved end residues are part of each CDR3. A D gene is named only where the DNA matches it firmly. Size tells how often a clone was seen (once, few, many) or the class of an expanded clone, and some rows leave it out.

. TRBJ2-1 . TRBV6-6 CASSYGLDEQFF TGTGCCAGCAGTTACGGTTTGGATGAGCAGTTCTTC
. TRBJ1-2 . TRBV5-4 CASSFDQGDGYTF TGTGCCAGCAGCTTCGACCAAGGGGATGGCTACACCTTC
. TRBJ2-3 . TRBV11-3 CASSVGTNTDTQYF TGTGCCAGCAGCGTCGGGACAAACACAGATACGCAGTATTTT
TRBD2 TRBJ2-3 . TRBV12-3/TRBV12-4 CASSLVGRSQYF TGTGCCAGCAGTTTGGTCGGGAGGTCGCAGTATTTT
TRBD1 TRBJ2-7 once TRBV27 CASRKGQSYEQYF TGTGCCAGCCGGAAGGGACAGAGCTACGAGCAGTACTTC
TRBD2 TRBJ2-3 . TRBV14 CASSQDRGRGTDTQYF TGTGCCAGCAGCCAAGATCGAGGGAGGGGCACAGATACGCAGTATTTT
TRBD2 TRBJ2-7 once TRBV7-9 CASSPAGRVPYEQYF TGTGCCAGCAGCCCCGCAGGGAGGGTCCCCTACGAGCAGTACTTC
. TRBJ2-4 . TRBV5-1 CASSLEVQEVQYF TGCGCCAGCAGCTTGGAGGTACAGGAGGTTCAGTACTTC
. TRBJ2-7 . TRBV7-2 CASSPQQRYEQYF TGTGCCAGCAGCCCACAGCAGAGGTACGAGCAGTACTTC
TRBD2 TRBJ2-3 . TRBV11-2 CASSQYPIRIGASGGSSTDTQYF TGTGCCAGCAGTCAATACCCCATACGTATCGGGGCTAGCGGGGGCTCTAGCACAGATACGCAGTATTTT
. TRBJ1-1 . TRBV24-1 CATSDSRDRAEAFF TGTGCCACCAGTGATAGCAGGGATAGGGCTGAAGCTTTCTTT
. TRBJ2-3 . TRBV11-3 CASSSPNQGTQYF TGTGCCAGCAGCTCGCCGAATCAGGGTACGCAGTATTTT
. TRBJ1-1 . TRBV2 CASSVGALMNTEAFF TGTGCCAGCAGTGTGGGGGCTTTAATGAACACTGAAGCTTTCTTT
TRBD1 TRBJ1-4 . TRBV7-9 CASSLGPGGDRTKLFF TGTGCCAGCAGCTTAGGGCCCGGGGGGGACAGAACAAAACTGTTTTTT
TRBD2 TRBJ2-1 . TRBV4-3 CASSPGGPGYNEQFF TGCGCCAGCAGCCCGGGAGGCCCTGGTTACAATGAGCAGTTCTTC
TRBD1 TRBJ2-5 . TRBV6-4 CATARTGGEHETQYF TGTGCCACCGCAAGGACAGGGGGCGAGCATGAGACCCAGTACTTC
. TRBJ1-1 . TRBV27 CASSFGGGWRTEAFF TGTGCCAGCAGTTTTGGGGGAGGGTGGCGAACTGAAGCTTTCTTT
. TRBJ1-5 . TRBV9 CASSVGGEGQPQHF TGTGCCAGCAGCGTAGGCGGGGAGGGTCAGCCCCAGCATTTT
. TRBJ1-4 once TRBV7-8 CASSRTANEKLFF TGTGCCAGCAGCCGGACGGCTAATGAAAAACTGTTTTTT
TRBD1 TRBJ1-4 once TRBV4-3 CASSQPYGTGEEKLFF TGCGCCAGCAGCCAGCCCTACGGGACAGGGGAAGAAAAACTGTTTTTT
TRBD1 TRBJ2-7 . TRBV10-1 CASSESVTGGREQYF TGCGCCAGCAGTGAGAGCGTTACAGGGGGGAGAGAGCAGTACTTC
. TRBJ1-2 few TRBV20-1 CSASYREYYGYTF TGCAGTGCTAGTTATCGGGAGTACTATGGCTACACCTTC
. TRBJ2-5 . TRBV21-1 CASSARTEEETQYF TGTGCCAGCAGCGCACGGACAGAGGAAGAGACCCAGTACTTC
TRBD2 TRBJ2-7 . TRBV5-4 CASSLTGGGSYEQYF TGTGCCAGCAGCTTAACGGGGGGTGGGTCCTACGAGCAGTACTTC
. TRBJ2-5 . TRBV5-1 CASSLNQGAGEETQYF TGCGCCAGCAGCCTCAACCAAGGGGCAGGGGAAGAGACCCAGTACTTC
TRBD1 TRBJ1-1 . TRBV7-9 CASSKAGTGNTEAFF TGTGCCAGCAGCAAAGCCGGGACAGGGAACACTGAAGCTTTCTTT
. TRBJ1-1 . TRBV19 CASRDPKGGGLNTEAFF TGTGCCAGTAGGGATCCTAAGGGGGGAGGGTTGAACACTGAAGCTTTCTTT
. TRBJ2-7 . TRBV3-1/TRBV3-2 CASSHTGFDEQYF TGTGCCAGCAGCCACACAGGGTTCGACGAGCAGTACTTC
TRBD1 TRBJ1-4 . TRBV2 CASRPRAGTVYEKLFF TGTGCCAGCAGACCTAGGGCCGGGACAGTTTATGAAAAACTGTTTTTT
TRBD2 TRBJ2-7 . TRBV11-2 CAGSLGLAGNYEQYF TGTGCCGGCAGCCTGGGACTAGCGGGCAACTACGAGCAGTACTTC
. TRBJ1-1 . TRBV5-4 CASSALGTGNTEAFF TGTGCCAGCAGCGCCCTTGGGACGGGGAACACTGAAGCTTTCTTT
. TRBJ2-6 . TRBV18 CASSLHVGISGANVLTF TGTGCCAGCTCACTACATGTGGGGATCTCTGGGGCCAACGTCCTGACTTTC
. TRBJ2-7 . TRBV6-4 CASSDSSRDMTYEQYF TGTGCCAGCAGTGACTCGTCCCGGGACATGACCTACGAGCAGTACTTC
TRBD2 TRBJ2-7 . TRBV7-9 CASSLLGGLPYF TGTGCCAGCAGCTTGTTGGGAGGGCTTCCGTACTTC
TRBD1 TRBJ1-2 . TRBV6-6 CASRGIDREAGYTF TGTGCCAGCAGAGGTATCGACAGGGAGGCTGGCTACACCTTC
TRBD2 TRBJ2-7 . TRBV11-3 CASSPGTSGAGPYEQYF TGTGCCAGCAGCCCCGGGACTAGCGGGGCAGGCCCCTACGAGCAGTACTTC
TRBD2 TRBJ2-1 . TRBV5-4 CASSLVASGRGNEQFF TGTGCCAGCAGCTTGGTTGCGAGCGGGAGAGGCAATGAGCAGTTCTTC
. TRBJ2-3 . TRBV9 CASSPWTNTDTQYF TGTGCCAGCAGCCCATGGACGAACACAGATACGCAGTATTTT
. TRBJ1-4 . TRBV5-4 CASSFGGSEKLFF TGTGCCAGCAGCTTTGGGGGGTCTGAAAAACTGTTTTTT
. TRBJ1-2 . TRBV29-1 CSSGGANGYTF TGCTCGAGTGGGGGGGCGAATGGCTACACCTTC
. TRBJ2-5 . TRBV2 CASSGRGRETQYF TGTGCCAGCAGTGGCAGGGGACGGGAGACCCAGTACTTC
. TRBJ1-1 few TRBV2 CAGMTGLNTEAFF TGTGCCGGGATGACAGGTCTGAACACTGAAGCTTTCTTT
TRBD1 TRBJ1-5 . TRBV19 CASRRDREGNQPQHF TGTGCCAGTAGGAGGGACAGGGAGGGCAATCAGCCCCAGCATTTT
. TRBJ1-2 . TRBV28 CASSSGWVSNYGYTF TGTGCCAGCAGTTCAGGGTGGGTCTCTAACTATGGCTACACCTTC
TRBD1 TRBJ1-6 . TRBV6-4 CASSETGQGGNSPLHF TGTGCCAGCAGTGAGACGGGACAGGGCGGTAATTCACCCCTCCACTTT
. TRBJ1-5 once TRBV10-3 CAISAGVGNQPQHF TGTGCCATCAGTGCGGGGGTGGGCAATCAGCCCCAGCATTTT
TRBD2 TRBJ2-3 . TRBV7-8 CASSLARAGGYTDTQYF TGTGCCAGCAGCTTAGCGAGGGCGGGGGGATACACAGATACGCAGTATTTT
. TRBJ1-2 . TRBV19 CASRLGGTNYGYTF TGTGCCAGTAGATTGGGCGGAACTAACTATGGCTACACCTTC
TRBD1 TRBJ2-7 . TRBV7-9 CASSELRGPAEQYF TGTGCCAGCAGCGAGCTAAGGGGGCCGGCCGAGCAGTACTTC
. TRBJ1-5 once TRBV6-5 CASSYSRDQPQHF TGTGCCAGCAGTTACTCTCGGGATCAGCCCCAGCATTTT
. TRBJ1-4 . TRBV27 CASRPGGGATNEKLFF TGTGCCAGCAGACCGGGGGGGGGTGCAACTAATGAAAAACTGTTTTTT
TRBD1 TRBJ1-3 . TRBV11-3 CASSPRTGAGNTIYF TGTGCCAGCAGCCCCCGGACAGGGGCTGGAAACACCATATATTTT
. TRBJ2-3 . TRBV4-3 CASSQEVRGNTQYF TGCGCCAGCAGCCAAGAAGTCAGGGGAAATACGCAGTATTTT
TRBD2 TRBJ2-7 . TRBV7-6 CASSLFSPTLAGGTYEQYF TGTGCCAGCAGCTTATTCTCCCCGACACTAGCGGGAGGGACATACGAGCAGTACTTC